A few counts support the clone carrying this TCR beta chain. As yet, its antigen is unknown. The sample comes from a study of graft-versus-host responses after intestinal transplantation. Background on the study: Recipients got multivisceral, liver-intestinal, or isolated intestinal transplants. Overall study results and limits: Recipient bone marrow held GvH clones, some seen earlier in ileum or blood.

This CDR3 contains 13 residues. Trimming cost V 5 bases and J 6 bases, with 14 bases left between them. Germline V gene data show CDR1 as MNHNS and CDR2 as SASEGT. Profiling relied on immunoSEQ multiplex PCR, and the TCRdb table lists in-frame clones only, not all of them. Of roughly 130,000 clones in the sample, 80% to 95% were seen once. This specimen consisted of unstimulated CD4+ T cells sorted from spleen or lymph node cells, obtained before intestinal transplant. The rearrangement links TRBV6-1 to TRBJ2-7; possible D gene TRBD2, 6 bases. The receptor's source is a human donor who received an intestinal transplant. CDR3 coding DNA: TGTGCCAGCAGTCGGGACTTCCTGGGCGAGCAGTACTTC. Translation: CASSRDFLGEQYF.